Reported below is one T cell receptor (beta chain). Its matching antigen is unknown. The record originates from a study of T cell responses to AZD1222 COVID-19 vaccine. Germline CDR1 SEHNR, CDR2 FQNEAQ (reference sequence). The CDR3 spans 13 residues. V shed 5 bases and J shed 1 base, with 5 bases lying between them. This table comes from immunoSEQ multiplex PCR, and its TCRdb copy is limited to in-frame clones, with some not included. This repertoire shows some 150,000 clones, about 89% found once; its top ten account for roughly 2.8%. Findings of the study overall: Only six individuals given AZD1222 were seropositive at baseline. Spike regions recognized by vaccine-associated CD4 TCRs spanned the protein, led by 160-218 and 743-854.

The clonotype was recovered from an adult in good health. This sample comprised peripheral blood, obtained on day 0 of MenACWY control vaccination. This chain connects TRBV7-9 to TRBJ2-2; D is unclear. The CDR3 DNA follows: TGTGCCAGCAGCCTGGAGAACACCGGGGAGCTGTTTTTT. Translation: CASSLENTGELFF. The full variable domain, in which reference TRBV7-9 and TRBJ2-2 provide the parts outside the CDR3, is DTGVSQNPRHKITKRGQNVTFRCDPISEHNRLYWYRQTLGQGPEFLTYFQNEAQLEKSRLLSDRFSAERPKGSFSTLEIQRTEQGDSAMYLCASSLENTGELFFGEGSRLTVL.